This T cell receptor beta chain was observed in a study of type 1 regulatory T cells. Study-wide context: T-allo10 is an in vitro-generated, Tr1-enriched CD4 T cell product specific for alloantigen.

TCRdb called the reads again in MiXCR, with one record for every CDR3 protein. The table has 60,000 to 75,000 distinct CDR3 sequences, 20% to 25% seen once. Germline V lookup: CDR1 KGHSH, CDR2 LQKENI. This CDR3 region has 14 residues. A word on this clonotype: Its antigen is as yet unknown. One junction end disagrees with the germline gene, perhaps due to a read error.

Overall study findings and caveats: Compared with non-type 1 regulatory T cells, type 1 regulatory T cells showed a more restricted TCR repertoire.

This TCR derives from a human donor in good health. V is TRBV18 and J is TRBJ1-2; possible D gene TRBD1, 5 bases. Input material: cultured type 1 regulatory T (Tr1) cells, either the whole culture or a sorted fraction (not recorded which). The CDR3 DNA reads TGTGCCAGCTCACAGTACAGGTCGGGGGACGGCTTCACCTTC. Amino acid sequence: CASSQYRSGDGFTF.